Listed here are 31 T cell receptor beta chains from one sample, sequenced in a study of OX40 agonist ivuxolimab in advanced cancers. Some clones are missing from TCRdb's copy, which holds only in-frame ones; the method was immunoSEQ multiplex PCR. The sample carries about 99,000 clones, 95% to 97% recorded once. Specimen: CD4+ or CD8+ T cells sorted from blood, collected in a trial of the OX40 agonist ivuxolimab. The receptors originated from an adult with an advanced solid tumor such as melanoma, head and neck, liver or kidney cancer.

This sequence joins TRBV7-9 and TRBJ1-2, with a tentative D call TRBD1 (6 bases). Per the germline V gene, CDR1 is SEHNR and CDR2 is FQNEAQ (reference sequence). The CDR3 sequence is 15 residues long. The V and J ends lost 5 bases and 9 bases respectively, with 22 bases between them. The chain's CDR3 is CASSPTVQGFTSYTF. The CDR3 DNA sequence: TGTGCCAGCAGCCCAACCGTCCAGGGGTTTACGAGCTACACCTTC.

CDR3 sequence reads: CASTPTGEQETQYF. Written as DNA, the CDR3 is TGTGCCAGTACCCCAACAGGGGAGCAAGAGACCCAGTACTTC. V usage is TRBV19 and J usage is TRBJ2-5; TRBD1 aligns across 7 bases. The CDR3 consists of 14 residues. The junction had 7 bases not matched to a gene; V was cut back by 7 bases and J by 2 bases. Per the germline V gene, CDR1 is LNHDA and CDR2 is SQIVND (reference sequence).

This chain joins TRBV14 and TRBJ1-2; 11 bases align to TRBD1. This CDR3 is built from 15 residues. V shed 4 bases, J shed 4 bases, and the junction held 5 bases outside the gene matches. Germline lookup yields CDR1 SGHDN and CDR2 FVKESK. The CDR3 sequence is CASSPRGTGGYGYTF. The CDR3 DNA sequence: TGTGCCAGCAGCCCGCGGGGGACAGGGGGCTATGGCTACACCTTC. Together with reference TRBV14 and TRBJ1-2, the CDR3 gives the full variable domain: EAGVTQFPSHSVIEKGQTVTLRCDPISGHDNLYWYRRVMGKEIKFLLHFVKESKQDESGMPNNRFLAERTGGTYSTLKVQPAELEDSGVYFCASSPRGTGGYGYTFGSGTRLTVV.

V gene TRBV11-3 combines with J gene TRBJ1-1; 7 bases are a match to TRBD1. In germline, CDR1 is SGHNT, CDR2 YENEEA. The CDR3 is 14 residues long. V shed 3 bases and J 1 base; nucleotides not matched to a gene: 2. The CDR3, as DNA: TGTGCCAGCAGCTTGGACAGGACGAACACTGAAGCTTTCTTT. Residues: CASSLDRTNTEAFF. Based on the CDR3 plus reference TRBV11-3 and TRBJ1-1, the full variable domain is EAGVVQSPRYKIIEKKQPVAFWCNPISGHNTLYWYLQNLGQGPELLIRYENEEAVDDSQLPKDRFSAERLKGVDSTLKIQPAELGDSAVYLCASSLDRTNTEAFFGQGTRLTVV.

The sample holds one count of this clone. The chain has TRBV5-1 and TRBJ2-3; D not resolved. The V gene's germline CDR1 is SGHRS and CDR2 YFSETQ. V lost 0 bases and J lost 2, with 1 base in between. The CDR3 covers 12 residues. CDR3 sequence (DNA): TGCGCCAGCAGCTTGGCCACAGATACGCAGTATTTT. Translation: CASSLATDTQYF.

The CDR3 is CAISGQDGEQYF. As DNA, the CDR3 is TGTGCCATCAGTGGGCAGGACGGCGAGCAGTACTTC. This sequence joins TRBV10-3 and TRBJ2-7; D unresolved. Germline-derived CDR1 and CDR2 are ENHRY and SYGVKD. V lost 4 bases and J lost 6, with 10 bases in between. CDR3 length equals 12 residues.

The V call is TRBV5-4, the J call TRBJ2-5; D remains ambiguous. The V gene lost 0 bases and the J gene lost 1 base, with 7 bases spanning the gap. The CDR3 contains 14 residues. Germline CDR1 reads SGHNT; CDR2 reads YYREEE (reference sequence). As DNA, the CDR3 is TGTGCCAGCAGCTTGGAACCAGGCCAAGAGACCCAGTACTTC. Translation gives CASSLEPGQETQYF.

This chain uses TRBV4-3 with TRBJ2-5; D uncertain. With 4 bases removed from V and 4 bases from J, the gap between germline ends came to 10 bases. Germline values: CDR1 LGHNA, CDR2 YSLEER. This CDR3 contains 13 residues. This CDR3 reads CASSPSLGETQYF. Here the CDR3 DNA reads TGCGCCAGCAGCCCCTCCCTTGGAGAGACCCAGTACTTC.

This chain uses TRBV13 with TRBJ2-1; 14 nucleotides match TRBD2. V dropped 5 bases and J dropped 9; count of bases not matched to a gene: 6. Per the germline V gene, CDR1 is PRHDT and CDR2 is FYEKMQ (reference sequence). This CDR3 has 15 residues. CDR3 sequence (DNA): TGTGCCAGCAGCCTCGGACTAGCGGGAGGTGGTGAGCAGTTCTTC. It translates to CASSLGLAGGGEQFF. Full variable domain (missing parts from reference TRBV13 and TRBJ2-1): AAGVIQSPRHLIKEKRETATLKCYPIPRHDTVYWYQQGPGQDPQFLISFYEKMQSDKGSIPDRFSAQQFSDYHSELNMSSLELGDSALYFCASSLGLAGGGEQFFGPGTRLTVL.

The V call is TRBV6-1, the J call TRBJ1-1; D is unresolved. CDR3 length: 12 amino acids. Germline values: CDR1 MNHNS, CDR2 SASEGT. V was trimmed by 3 bases and J by 4 bases, leaving 6 bases between them. The CDR3 is CASSDPGTEAFF. The DNA for the CDR3 is TGTGCCAGCAGTGACCCAGGCACTGAAGCTTTCTTT.

The chain employs TRBV10-3 and TRBJ2-7; D unresolved. V lost 3 bases and J 2 bases, leaving 11 bases between the germline ends. This CDR3 region has 14 residues. Germline V gene data show CDR1 as ENHRY and CDR2 as SYGVKD. The CDR3 protein is CAISDGDFTYEQYF. In DNA form, the CDR3 reads TGTGCCATCAGTGACGGTGATTTTACCTACGAGCAGTACTTC.

This chain connects TRBV10-3 to TRBJ2-7, with D possibly TRBD2 on 6 matching bases. Trimming pared 4 bases from V and 2 bases from J, leaving 12 bases between. CDR1 is ENHRY and CDR2 is SYGVKD in the germline V gene. The CDR3 is 14 residues long. The CDR3 sequence is CAISGGERAYEQYF. DNA for the CDR3: TGTGCCATCAGTGGCGGGGAGAGGGCCTACGAGCAGTACTTC.

The chain links TRBV5-4 to TRBJ2-7; 13 positions agree with TRBD2. Trimming at V came to 4 bases and at J to 2 bases, leaving 3 bases not matched to a gene. Germline values: CDR1 SGHNT, CDR2 YYREEE (reference sequence). The CDR3 length is 15 residues. The CDR3 sequence: CASSLLAGGPYEQYF. The CDR3 DNA is TGTGCCAGCAGCCTACTAGCGGGGGGGCCCTACGAGCAGTACTTC.

This chain uses TRBV28 with TRBJ2-7; D gene uncertain. The CDR3 is made up of 14 amino acids. CDR1 MDHEN and CDR2 SYDVKM come from the germline V gene. V was cut by 4 bases and J by 3 bases, with 13 bases left in between. DNA for the CDR3: TGTGCCAGCAGTTCGGGCAGTTGGGGCTACGAGCAGTACTTC. Translated, it gives CASSSGSWGYEQYF.

The gene calls are TRBV28 and TRBJ1-2; D gene unclear. Germline V CDR1 and CDR2: MDHEN, SYDVKM. Trimming cost V 6 bases and J 3 bases, with 11 bases left between them. The CDR3 is 13 amino acids. The CDR3 loop is CASSLSWDYGYTF. DNA of the CDR3: TGTGCCAGCAGCCTTTCCTGGGACTATGGCTACACCTTC.

The rearrangement links TRBV19 to TRBJ1-2, with D maybe TRBD1 (5 bases). V lost 8 bases and J lost 5, with 12 bases in between. The CDR3 loop spans 12 amino acids. The germline CDR1 and CDR2 sequences are LNHDA and SQIVND (reference sequence). The CDR3 DNA is TGTGCCAGTGGAACGCGGGGGTATGGCTACACCTTC. Amino acids: CASGTRGYGYTF.

V gene TRBV29-1 combines with J gene TRBJ2-2; a weak D match, TRBD1 (6 bases). Per germline, CDR1 SQVTM and CDR2 ANQGSEA. Trimming left V 6 bases short and J 6 bases short, with 11 bases between. The CDR3 runs to 12 residues. The CDR3 DNA is TGCAGCGTCGAGGACAGCCCCGGGGAGCTGTTTTTT. It encodes CSVEDSPGELFF.

V gene TRBV6-6 combines with J gene TRBJ2-7, with TRBD2 matching over 12 bases. CDR3 length: 16 residues. The junction had 7 bases not matched to a gene; V was cut back by 4 bases and J by 3 bases. CDR1 is MNHNY, CDR2 SVGAGI, per germline (reference sequence). The chain's CDR3 is CASSLGLAGSHYEQYF. CDR3 bases: TGTGCCAGCAGTTTGGGACTAGCGGGCTCACACTACGAGCAGTACTTC.

The chain has TRBV9 and TRBJ2-1; D may be TRBD2 (7 bases). Trimming took off 2 bases at V and 8 bases at J, with 14 bases between the two ends. CDR1 is SGDLS, CDR2 YYNGEE, per germline. The CDR3 length is 14 residues. CDR3 protein: CASSVGGGTDEQFF. In DNA, the CDR3 is TGTGCCAGCAGCGTGGGAGGGGGGACCGATGAGCAGTTCTTC.

The CDR3 nucleotides read TGTGCCAGCAGTTCAACCCTAGCGGGACTAGCCTCCTACGAGCAGTACTTC. As protein: CASSSTLAGLASYEQYF. V is TRBV7-9 and J is TRBJ2-7, with 9 bases fitting TRBD2. Unmatched junction bases numbered 12, after V lost 6 bases and J lost 0 bases. This CDR3 spans 17 amino acids. Germline V CDR1 and CDR2: SEHNR, FQNEAQ (reference sequence).

V is TRBV5-4 and J is TRBJ1-1; possible D gene TRBD1, 5 bases. This CDR3 is built from 12 residues. Trimming left V 9 bases short and J 3 bases short, with 12 bases between. Germline V gene data show CDR1 as SGHNT and CDR2 as YYREEE (reference sequence). CDR3 nucleotides: TGTGCCATAGGGAAGGGACACACTGAAGCTTTCTTT. Translating it yields CAIGKGHTEAFF. The full variable domain, in which reference TRBV5-4 and TRBJ1-1 provide the parts outside the CDR3, is ETGVTQSPTHLIKTRGQQVTLRCSSQSGHNTVSWYQQALGQGPQFIFQYYREEENGRGNFPPRFSGLQFPNYSSELNVNALELDDSALYLCAIGKGHTEAFFGQGTRLTVV.

As to this clone: An end of the junction does not agree with germline; a read error may underlie this. The gene calls are TRBV4-1 and TRBJ1-5; D gene ambiguous. CDR1 is MGHRA and CDR2 is YSYEKL in the germline V gene. There are 13 residues in the CDR3. The CDR3 nucleotides are TGCGTCAGCAGCCCAACAGACAATCAGCCCCAGCATTTT. Its translation: CVSSPTDNQPQHF.

The chain combines TRBV9 with TRBJ2-7; D call uncertain. The CDR3 extends over 16 amino acids. V was pared by 0 bases and J by 0 bases, with 13 bases between. The germline CDR1 and CDR2 sequences are SGDLS and YYNGEE. The CDR3: CASSVVASVPSYEQYF. The CDR3 DNA reads as TGTGCCAGCAGCGTAGTAGCCAGCGTGCCCTCCTACGAGCAGTACTTC.

The J gene is TRBJ2-7, the V gene TRBV7-6, with 7 bases aligning to TRBD1. Germline loops: CDR1 SGHVS, CDR2 FNYEAQ. This CDR3 has 13 amino acids. The V segment lost 5 bases and the J segment 3 bases; nucleotides outside the gene matches: 4. The CDR3 DNA follows: TGTGCCAGCAGCATAGGGACAGACTACGAGCAGTACTTC. It yields the protein CASSIGTDYEQYF.

The rearrangement uses TRBV19 and TRBJ1-1; no clear D. The germline gives CDR1 LNHDA, CDR2 SQIVND (reference sequence). The CDR3 consists of 11 residues. Trimming removed 7 bases at V and 13 bases at J, with 16 bases between. The DNA for the CDR3 is TGTGCCAGTACGGGTCCCGCTTCGGTTTTCTTT. Protein: CASTGPASVFF.

J is TRBJ1-2 and V is TRBV6-1, with a tentative D call TRBD1 (6 bases). The CDR3 length is 13 residues. V gave up 3 bases and J gave up 5 bases, with 10 bases separating them. Germline CDR1 is MNHNS and CDR2 is SASEGT. The CDR3 coding sequence is TGTGCCAGCAGTGAGGGGCAGGGGTATGGCTACACCTTC. It specifies CASSEGQGYGYTF.

The V and J genes are TRBV6-5 and TRBJ2-7; tentatively, D is TRBD2 (6 bases). This CDR3 has 15 amino acids. V was cut by 6 bases and J by 5 bases, with 20 bases left in between. The V gene's germline CDR1 is MNHEY and CDR2 SVGAGI. CDR3 amino acids: CASSLGEADVDEQYF. CDR3 coding DNA: TGTGCCAGCAGCCTTGGGGAGGCGGACGTTGACGAGCAGTACTTC.

A remark on this clone: A read error may produce the germline difference seen at one junction end. This chain connects TRBV5-5 to TRBJ2-2, with 8 bases fitting TRBD2. The CDR3 sequence is 14 residues long. Germline V gene data show CDR1 as SGHKS and CDR2 as YYEKEE (reference sequence). CDR3 region: CASSFSGNAGELFF. CDR3 coding DNA: TGTGCCAGCAGCTTTAGCGGGAACGCCGGGGAGCTGTTTTTT.

DNA for the CDR3: TGTGCCAGCAGTGACGAAGATATGGACATACCGAACTATGGCTACACCTTC. Amino acids: CASSDEDMDIPNYGYTF. V and J are TRBV13 and TRBJ1-2; D perhaps matches TRBD1 (5 bases). V dropped 6 bases and J dropped 2 bases, with 22 bases sitting between them. The CDR3 contains 17 residues. Germline V gene data show CDR1 as PRHDT and CDR2 as FYEKMQ (reference sequence).

This clone was seen just once. CDR3 in DNA: TGCGCCAGCAGCCTATCCAGGGAAGGTCAGCCCCAGCATTTT. It codes for CASSLSREGQPQHF. The chain is built from TRBV4-1 and TRBJ1-5, with a weak D call TRBD1 (5 bases). There are 14 residues in the CDR3. Trimming removed 4 bases from V and 6 bases from J, with 13 bases in between. The germline V gene encodes CDR1 MGHRA and CDR2 YSYEKL.

The chain links TRBV15 to TRBJ2-7; D is perhaps TRBD1 (5 bases). Trimming pared 4 bases from V and 7 bases from J, leaving 14 bases between. The CDR3 contains 13 residues. CDR1 and CDR2 from the germline V gene are LNHNV and YYDKDF (reference sequence). CDR3 in DNA: TGTGCCACCAGCACCCACAGGTCTCGGGAGCAGTACTTC. Translating it yields CATSTHRSREQYF.